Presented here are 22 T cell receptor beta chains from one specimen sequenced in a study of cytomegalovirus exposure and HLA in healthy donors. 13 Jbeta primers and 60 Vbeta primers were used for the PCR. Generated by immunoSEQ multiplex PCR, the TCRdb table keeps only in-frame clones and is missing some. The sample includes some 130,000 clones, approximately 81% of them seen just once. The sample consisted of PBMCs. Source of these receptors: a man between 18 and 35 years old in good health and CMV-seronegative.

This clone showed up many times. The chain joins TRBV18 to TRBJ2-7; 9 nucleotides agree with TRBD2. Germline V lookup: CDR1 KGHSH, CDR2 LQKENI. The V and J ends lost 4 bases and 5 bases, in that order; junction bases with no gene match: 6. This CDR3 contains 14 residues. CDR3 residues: CASSLAGVSHEQYF. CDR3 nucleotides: TGTGCCAGCTCACTAGCGGGAGTTTCCCACGAGCAGTACTTC.

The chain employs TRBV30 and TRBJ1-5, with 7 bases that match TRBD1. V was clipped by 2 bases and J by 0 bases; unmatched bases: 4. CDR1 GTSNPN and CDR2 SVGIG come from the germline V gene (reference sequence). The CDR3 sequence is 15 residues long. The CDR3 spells CAWSPGGNSNQPQHF. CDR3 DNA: TGTGCCTGGAGTCCAGGGGGAAATAGCAATCAGCCCCAGCATTTT.

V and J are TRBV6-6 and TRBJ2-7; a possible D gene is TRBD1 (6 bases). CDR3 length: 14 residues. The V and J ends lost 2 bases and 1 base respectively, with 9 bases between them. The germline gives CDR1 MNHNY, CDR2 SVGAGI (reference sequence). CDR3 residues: CASSYPTGSYEQYF. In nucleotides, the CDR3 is TGTGCCAGCAGTTACCCGACAGGATCCTACGAGCAGTACTTC.

CDR3 amino acids: CASCRGGHRTGELFF. In DNA, the CDR3 is TGTGCCAGCTGTCGGGGGGGACACAGAACCGGGGAGCTGTTTTTT. This sequence joins TRBV6-5 and TRBJ2-2; 8 nucleotides match TRBD2. V gave up 8 bases and J gave up 5 bases; unmatched junction bases: 10. Germline V gives CDR1 MNHEY, CDR2 SVGAGI. The CDR3 runs 15 residues.

The chain's CDR3 is CASSRGTSGFYNEQFF. The CDR3 region has the DNA TGTGCCAGCTCACGGGGGACTAGCGGATTTTACAATGAGCAGTTCTTC. This chain uses TRBV18 with TRBJ2-1, with 11 bases identical to TRBD2. The junction had 6 bases not matched to a gene; V was cut back by 4 bases and J by 4 bases. The CDR3 spans 16 residues. CDR1 is KGHSH and CDR2 is LQKENI in the germline V gene.

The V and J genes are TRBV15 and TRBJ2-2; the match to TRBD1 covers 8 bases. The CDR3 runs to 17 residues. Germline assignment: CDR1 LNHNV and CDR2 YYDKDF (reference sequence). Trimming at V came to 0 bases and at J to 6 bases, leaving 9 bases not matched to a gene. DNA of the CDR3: TGTGCCACCAGCAGAGATCTTGGCAGGGGGCCATCCGGGGAGCTGTTTTTT. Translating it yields CATSRDLGRGPSGELFF. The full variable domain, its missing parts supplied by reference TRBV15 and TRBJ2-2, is DAMVIQNPRYQVTQFGKPVTLSCSQTLNHNVMYWYQQKSSQAPKLLFHYYDKDFNNEADTPDNFQSRRPNTSFCFLDIRSPGLGDTAMYLCATSRDLGRGPSGELFFGEGSRLTVL.

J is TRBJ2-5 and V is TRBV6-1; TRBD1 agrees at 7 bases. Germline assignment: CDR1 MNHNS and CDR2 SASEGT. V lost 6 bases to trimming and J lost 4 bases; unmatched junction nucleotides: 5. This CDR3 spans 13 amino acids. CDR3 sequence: CASRKSGGETQYF. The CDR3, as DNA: TGTGCCAGCAGAAAATCAGGGGGAGAGACCCAGTACTTC.

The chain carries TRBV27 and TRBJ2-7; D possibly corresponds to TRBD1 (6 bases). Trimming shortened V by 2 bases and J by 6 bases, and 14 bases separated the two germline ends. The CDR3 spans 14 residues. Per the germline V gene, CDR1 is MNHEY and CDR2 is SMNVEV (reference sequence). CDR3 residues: CASSLTGLGIEQYF. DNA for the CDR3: TGTGCCAGCAGTTTAACAGGGTTGGGAATCGAGCAGTACTTC.

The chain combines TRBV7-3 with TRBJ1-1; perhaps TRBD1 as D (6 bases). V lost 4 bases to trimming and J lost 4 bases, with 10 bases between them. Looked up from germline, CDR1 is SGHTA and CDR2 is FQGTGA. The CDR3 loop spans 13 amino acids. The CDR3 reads CASSSQGTTEAFF. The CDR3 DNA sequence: TGTGCCAGCAGCTCCCAGGGGACCACTGAAGCTTTCTTT. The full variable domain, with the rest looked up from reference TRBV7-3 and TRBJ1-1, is GAGVSQTPSNKVTEKGKYVELRCDPISGHTALYWYRQSLGQGPEFLIYFQGTGAADDSGLPNDRFFAVRPEGSVSTLKIQRTERGDSAVYLCASSSQGTTEAFFGQGTRLTVV.

This chain's CDR3 is CASSRDRGEKLFF. The CDR3 DNA sequence: TGTGCCAGTAGTAGGGACAGGGGTGAAAAACTGTTTTTT. This chain uses TRBV19 with TRBJ1-4, with 10 bases fitting TRBD1. This CDR3 is 13 amino acids long. Germline V CDR1 and CDR2: LNHDA, SQIVND (reference sequence). With V trimmed by 4 bases and J by 7 bases, 0 bases remained unmatched.

This chain's CDR3 is CASSYSDSNYGYTF. In nucleotides, the CDR3 is TGTGCCAGCAGTTACTCGGACAGCAACTATGGCTACACCTTC. The J gene is TRBJ1-2, the V gene TRBV6-5; a possible D gene is TRBD1 (6 bases). V was trimmed by 0 bases and J by 2 bases, leaving 7 bases between them. The CDR3 is 14 residues long. In germline, CDR1 is MNHEY, CDR2 SVGAGI.

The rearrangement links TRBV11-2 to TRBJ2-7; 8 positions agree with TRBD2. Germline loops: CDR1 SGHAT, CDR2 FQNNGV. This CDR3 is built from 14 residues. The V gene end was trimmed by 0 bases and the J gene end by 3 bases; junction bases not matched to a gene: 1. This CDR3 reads CASSLETSDYEQYF. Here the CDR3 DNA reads TGTGCCAGCAGCTTAGAGACTAGCGACTACGAGCAGTACTTC. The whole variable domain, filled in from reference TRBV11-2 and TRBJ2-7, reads EAGVAQSPRYKIIEKRQSVAFWCNPISGHATLYWYQQILGQGPKLLIQFQNNGVVDDSQLPKDRFSAERLKGVDSTLKIQPAKLEDSAVYLCASSLETSDYEQYFGPGTRLTVT.

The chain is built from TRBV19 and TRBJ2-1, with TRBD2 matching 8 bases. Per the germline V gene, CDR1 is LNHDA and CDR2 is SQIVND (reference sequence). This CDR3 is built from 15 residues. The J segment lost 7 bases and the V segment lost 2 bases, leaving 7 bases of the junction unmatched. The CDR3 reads CASSIWGSGVNEQFF. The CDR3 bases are TGTGCCAGTAGTATATGGGGTAGCGGGGTGAATGAGCAGTTCTTC.

CDR3 amino acids: CASSLQGLGTEAFF. CDR3 sequence (DNA): TGTGCCAGCAGTTTACAGGGGTTGGGCACTGAAGCTTTCTTT. The chain joins TRBV5-4 to TRBJ1-1, with 7 nucleotides matching TRBD1. J lost 4 bases, V lost 5 bases, and 8 bases had no gene match. CDR3 size: 14 residues. Germline CDR1 is SGHNT and CDR2 is YYREEE (reference sequence).

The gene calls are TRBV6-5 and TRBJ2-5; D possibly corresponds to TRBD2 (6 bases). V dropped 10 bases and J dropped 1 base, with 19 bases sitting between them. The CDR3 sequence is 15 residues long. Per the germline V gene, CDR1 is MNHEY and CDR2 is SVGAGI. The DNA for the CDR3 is TGTGCCACCACCAGATCAGCGGGCCCCCAAGAGACCCAGTACTTC. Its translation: CATTRSAGPQETQYF.

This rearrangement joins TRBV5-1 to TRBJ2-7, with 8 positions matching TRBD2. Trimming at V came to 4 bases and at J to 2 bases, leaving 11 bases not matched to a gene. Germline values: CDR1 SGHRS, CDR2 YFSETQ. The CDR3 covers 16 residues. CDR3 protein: CASSLLSGSTPYEQYF. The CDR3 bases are TGCGCCAGCAGCCTACTCAGCGGGAGTACCCCCTACGAGCAGTACTTC. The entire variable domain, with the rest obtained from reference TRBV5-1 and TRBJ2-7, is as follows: KAGVTQTPRYLIKTRGQQVTLSCSPISGHRSVSWYQQTPGQGLQFLFEYFSETQRNKGNFPGRFSGRQFSNSRSEMNVSTLELGDSALYLCASSLLSGSTPYEQYFGPGTRLTVT.

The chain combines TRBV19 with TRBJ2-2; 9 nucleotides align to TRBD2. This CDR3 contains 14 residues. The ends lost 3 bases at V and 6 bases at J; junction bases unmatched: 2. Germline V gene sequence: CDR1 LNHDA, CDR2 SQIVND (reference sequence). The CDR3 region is CASSMSSGAGELFF. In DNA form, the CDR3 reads TGTGCCAGTAGTATGTCTAGCGGGGCCGGGGAGCTGTTTTTT.

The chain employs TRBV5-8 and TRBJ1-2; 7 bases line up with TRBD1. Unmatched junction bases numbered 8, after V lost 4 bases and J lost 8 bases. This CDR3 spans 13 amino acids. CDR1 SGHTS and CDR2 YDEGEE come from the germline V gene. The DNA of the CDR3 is TGTGCCAGCAGCACGGACAGGAAAACAGGCTACACCTTC. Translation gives CASSTDRKTGYTF.

CDR3 in amino acids: CASSRQGAGGNTIYF. The DNA of the CDR3 is TGTGCCAGCAGCCGACAGGGGGCTGGCGGAAACACCATATATTTT. The chain carries TRBV9 and TRBJ1-3, with 10 bases matching TRBD1. V lost 4 bases to trimming and J lost 4 bases; unmatched junction nucleotides: 5. This CDR3 region has 15 residues. Germline V CDR1 and CDR2: SGDLS, YYNGEE. The variable domain in full, completed from reference TRBV9 and TRBJ1-3, reads DSGVTQTPKHLITATGQRVTLRCSPRSGDLSVYWYQQSLDQGLQFLIQYYNGEERAKGNILERFSAQQFPDLHSELNLSSLELGDSALYFCASSRQGAGGNTIYFGEGSWLTVV.

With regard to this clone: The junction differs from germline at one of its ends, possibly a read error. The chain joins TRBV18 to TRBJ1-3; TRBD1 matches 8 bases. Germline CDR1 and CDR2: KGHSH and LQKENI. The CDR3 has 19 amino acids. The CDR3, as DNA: TGTGCCGGCTCCGGACAGGGAGGCTCTCTGGGATCTCTCCGAAACACCATATATTTT. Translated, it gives CAGSGQGGSLGSLRNTIYF.

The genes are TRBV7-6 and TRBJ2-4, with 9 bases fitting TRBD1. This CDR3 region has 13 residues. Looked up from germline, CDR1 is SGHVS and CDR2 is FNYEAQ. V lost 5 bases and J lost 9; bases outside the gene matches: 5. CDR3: CASSPQTGGIQYF. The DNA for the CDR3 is TGTGCCAGCAGCCCTCAGACAGGGGGCATTCAGTACTTC.

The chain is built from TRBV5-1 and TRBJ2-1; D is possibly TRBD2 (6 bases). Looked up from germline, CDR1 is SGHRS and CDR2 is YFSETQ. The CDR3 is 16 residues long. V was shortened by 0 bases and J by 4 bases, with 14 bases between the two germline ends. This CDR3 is CASSLGGRDGYNEQFF. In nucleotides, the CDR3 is TGCGCCAGCAGCTTGGGCGGGCGGGACGGGTACAATGAGCAGTTCTTC. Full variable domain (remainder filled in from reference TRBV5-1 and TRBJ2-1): KAGVTQTPRYLIKTRGQQVTLSCSPISGHRSVSWYQQTPGQGLQFLFEYFSETQRNKGNFPGRFSGRQFSNSRSEMNVSTLELGDSALYLCASSLGGRDGYNEQFFGPGTRLTVL.